The rows below give T cell receptor beta chains drawn from one sample of a study of shared clonotypes between healthy human individuals. Libraries were prepared by immunoSEQ multiplex PCR; TCRdb keeps only in-frame clonotypes and omits some of them. The data show around 2,000,000 clones, about 94% seen once. Sample: naive CD8+ T cells sorted from blood. Receptor source: a man younger than 35 in good health. Each CDR3 is given with its conserved first and last residue. Each record gives: V gene, J gene, D gene, clone size, CDR3 DNA, CDR3 protein. A D gene is named only where the DNA matches it firmly. Size is stated for part of the rows, as once, few or many counts, or as a class when the clone is expanded.

V gene: TRBV4-1
J gene: TRBJ2-7
D gene: -
clone size: few
CDR3 DNA: TGCGCCAGCAGCCAAGTCCCCAGGGAGTCCTACGAGCAGTACTTC
CDR3 protein: CASSQVPRESYEQYF

V gene: TRBV10-3
J gene: TRBJ1-2
D gene: -
clone size: -
CDR3 DNA: TGTGCCACCAAGACAGGCCCTAACTATGGCTACACCTTC
CDR3 protein: CATKTGPNYGYTF

V gene: TRBV6-5
J gene: TRBJ1-2
D gene: TRBD1
clone size: -
CDR3 DNA: TGTGCCAGCAGTTACTGGACAGGGGAAGCTAACTATGGCTACACCTTC
CDR3 protein: CASSYWTGEANYGYTF

V gene: TRBV13
J gene: TRBJ2-1
D gene: -
clone size: -
CDR3 DNA: TGTGCCAGCAGCTCCCACCTCAGGGGAGATGAGCAGTTCTTC
CDR3 protein: CASSSHLRGDEQFF

V gene: TRBV5-6
J gene: TRBJ1-2
D gene: TRBD1
clone size: -
CDR3 DNA: TGTGCCAGCAGTTTACAGGGGGATGGCTACACCTTC
CDR3 protein: CASSLQGDGYTF

V gene: TRBV30
J gene: TRBJ2-1
D gene: -
clone size: -
CDR3 DNA: TGTGCCTGGAGTTTGGCTTTTAATAATGAGCAGTTCTTC
CDR3 protein: CAWSLAFNNEQFF

V gene: TRBV9
J gene: TRBJ1-2
D gene: -
clone size: -
CDR3 DNA: TGTGCCAGCAGCGGGGTCCAGAGAGCTAACTATGGCTACACCTTC
CDR3 protein: CASSGVQRANYGYTF

V gene: TRBV7-8
J gene: TRBJ2-7
D gene: -
clone size: -
CDR3 DNA: TGTGCCAGCAGCCTTAGGACATCCTACGAGCAGTACTTC
CDR3 protein: CASSLRTSYEQYF

V gene: TRBV4-1
J gene: TRBJ1-1
D gene: -
clone size: -
CDR3 DNA: TGCGCCAGCAGCCAAGAGGAGTGGAACACTGAAGCTTTCTTT
CDR3 protein: CASSQEEWNTEAFF

V gene: TRBV7-9
J gene: TRBJ2-7
D gene: -
clone size: -
CDR3 DNA: TGTGCCAGCAGCCAGACAGGCTACGAGCAGTACTTC
CDR3 protein: CASSQTGYEQYF